Presented here are 9 T cell receptor beta chains from one specimen sequenced in a study of T cell changes during pregnancy in multiple sclerosis. Data came from immunoSEQ multiplex PCR; TCRdb stores just in-frame clones and leaves some out. The sample records roughly 50,000 clones, about nine tenths being singletons. Material: peripheral blood, obtained after pregnancy. Source of these receptors: a female donor in good health, enrolled as a control in a pregnancy study.

The rearrangement uses TRBV19 and TRBJ1-4; a weak D match, TRBD1 (6 bases). The CDR3 runs 16 residues. The ends were cut back, 3 bases at V and 8 bases at J, with 19 bases in the middle. Germline-derived CDR1 and CDR2 are LNHDA and SQIVND (reference sequence). The CDR3 reads CASSIEIGQPSEKLFF. DNA for the CDR3: TGTGCCAGTAGTATTGAAATCGGACAGCCGTCCGAAAAACTGTTTTTT.

This sequence joins TRBV5-1 and TRBJ2-2; the D gene is possibly TRBD1 (6 bases). With 0 bases removed from V and 4 bases from J, the gap between germline ends came to 10 bases. The CDR3 is made up of 15 amino acids. Germline CDR1 and CDR2: SGHRS and YFSETQ. CDR3 coding DNA: TGCGCCAGCAGCTTGGCCGAACAGGGCACCGGGGAGCTGTTTTTT. This gives the protein CASSLAEQGTGELFF.

The chain joins TRBV5-1 to TRBJ1-2; 8 positions match TRBD1. V lost 4 bases, J lost 0 bases, and 11 bases stayed unmatched. The CDR3 length is 17 residues. Germline values: CDR1 SGHRS, CDR2 YFSETQ. CDR3 nucleotides: TGCGCCAGCAGCGGGGGGGGACAGGACCTATCTAACTATGGCTACACCTTC. The encoded protein is CASSGGGQDLSNYGYTF.

This chain joins TRBV28 and TRBJ1-1; possible D gene TRBD1, 6 bases. Looked up from germline, CDR1 is MDHEN and CDR2 is SYDVKM. The CDR3 runs to 15 residues. The germline V and J ends were trimmed by 6 bases and 4 bases, with 18 bases remaining between them. The DNA for the CDR3 is TGTGCCAGCAGGAGTTACGGGGGGGCGAGCACTGAAGCTTTCTTT. Amino acid sequence: CASRSYGGASTEAFF.

The chain carries TRBV6-1 and TRBJ2-7; TRBD2 agrees at 10 bases. Trimming cost V 6 bases and J 4 bases; bases outside gene matches: 9. Germline CDR1 and CDR2: MNHNS and SASEGT. The CDR3 has 15 residues. CDR3 region: CASRPASGGQYEQYF. The CDR3 coding sequence is TGTGCCAGCAGACCCGCTAGCGGGGGCCAATACGAGCAGTACTTC.

CDR3 in amino acids: CASSFWTGGINQPQHF. CDR3 nucleotides: TGTGCCAGCAGTTTCTGGACAGGGGGCATCAATCAGCCCCAGCATTTT. The chain uses TRBV28 and TRBJ1-5, with TRBD1 matching over 11 bases. From germline, CDR1 is MDHEN and CDR2 SYDVKM. Germline trimming cut 3 bases from V and 3 bases from J; bases unmatched to any gene: 4. The CDR3 is 16 amino acids. Variable domain in full (rest from reference TRBV28 and TRBJ1-5): DVKVTQSSRYLVKRTGEKVFLECVQDMDHENMFWYRQDPGLGLRLIYFSYDVKMKEKGDIPEGYSVSREKKERFSLILESASTNQTSMYLCASSFWTGGINQPQHFGDGTRLSIL.

This chain uses TRBV6-1 with TRBJ1-1, with a tentative D call TRBD1 (5 bases). In germline, CDR1 is MNHNS, CDR2 SASEGT. This CDR3 is 12 amino acids long. The V gene lost 6 bases and the J gene lost 5 bases, with 10 bases spanning the gap. CDR3 region: CASRAQVTEAFF. The DNA for the CDR3 is TGTGCCAGCAGAGCACAGGTGACTGAAGCTTTCTTT.

This chain connects TRBV7-8 to TRBJ2-1; 8 nucleotides match TRBD1. Germline V gene lookup returns CDR1 SGHVS and CDR2 FQNEAQ. This CDR3 region has 12 residues. Trimming took 4 bases from V and 8 from J; bases not matched to a gene: 1. CDR3 sequence: CASSSTGDEQFF. CDR3 coding DNA: TGTGCCAGCAGCTCGACAGGGGATGAGCAGTTCTTC.

The chain is built from TRBV5-8 and TRBJ1-1; no clear D gene. The CDR3 has 13 residues. Germline V gene sequence: CDR1 SGHTS, CDR2 YDEGEE. Trimming took off 4 bases at V and 5 bases at J, with 12 bases between the two ends. In DNA form, the CDR3 reads TGTGCCAGCAGCCGGCAAAGGAGGACTGAAGCTTTCTTT. Amino acids: CASSRQRRTEAFF.